This is a list of T cell receptor beta chains from one sample in a study of beta chain features in type 1 diabetes. Profiling relied on immunoSEQ multiplex PCR, and the TCRdb table lists in-frame clones only, not all of them. Of around 690,000 clones in the sample, roughly an eighth were seen once. The sample comprised naive CD4+ T cells from blood. These receptors were obtained from a man aged 30 to 39 with type 1 diabetes. CDR3s include the opening cysteine and the closing phenylalanine or tryptophan. Each record gives: CDR3 length, J gene, D gene, clone size, V gene, CDR3 DNA, CDR3 protein. The D gene is left open where the match is weak. Some rows have no size entry. The others give once, few or many, or a class for an expanded clone.

>15|TRBJ2-5|NA|NA|TRBV4-3
TGCGCCAGCAGCCAAGAGCTGGGGTACCAAGAGACCCAGTACTTC
CASSQELGYQETQYF
>12|TRBJ1-2|TRBD1|NA|TRBV6-1
TGTGCCAGCAGCTATAGACAGGGGATGTACACCTTC
CASSYRQGMYTF
>17|TRBJ2-1|TRBD1|NA|TRBV18
TGTGCCAGCTCGCCCTCGGGACAGGGGATCGACTACAATGAGCAGTTCTTC
CASSPSGQGIDYNEQFF
>15|TRBJ1-2|NA|few|TRBV18
TGTGCCAGCTCACAGTCGGACAGCGCCTTACTACGCTACACCTTC
CASSQSDSALLRYTF
>17|TRBJ2-5|NA|NA|TRBV9
TGTGCCAGCAGCGTAGCCGGTGGGGCCTGGCAGCGGGAGACCCAGTACTTC
CASSVAGGAWQRETQYF
>15|TRBJ2-5|TRBD2|NA|TRBV7-9
TGTGCCAGCAGCTTGACTAGCGGGGGGTCAGAGACCCAGTACTTC
CASSLTSGGSETQYF
>16|TRBJ2-5|NA|NA|TRBV5-6
TGTGCCAGCAGCTTGGGACACTCAGTCGTTCAAGAGACCCAGTACTTC
CASSLGHSVVQETQYF
>14|TRBJ1-6|NA|NA|TRBV6-6
TGTGCCAGCAGCTCACAGGGCGCTAATTCACCCCTCCACTTT
CASSSQGANSPLHF
>14|TRBJ2-1|TRBD1|NA|TRBV4-2
TGTGCCAGCAGCCCCGGACAGGGGGCCCCTGAGCAGTTCTTC
CASSPGQGAPEQFF
>15|TRBJ1-5|NA|NA|TRBV6-5
TGTGCCAGCAGTTACGGAGGGGCTGGCAATCAGCCCCAGCATTTT
CASSYGGAGNQPQHF
>15|TRBJ2-7|TRBD1|few|TRBV11-2
TGTGCCAGCAGCCCGCAACCGGGACAGGTCTACGAGCAGTACTTC
CASSPQPGQVYEQYF
>14|TRBJ2-7|NA|few|TRBV9
TGTGCCAGCAGCGTAGGAGGGACCTACTACGAGCAGTACTTC
CASSVGGTYYEQYF
>14|TRBJ1-5|NA|NA|TRBV5-1
TGCGCCAGCAGCTTGGTCCTCAACGGTCAGCCCCAGCATTTT
CASSLVLNGQPQHF
>12|TRBJ2-5|NA|NA|TRBV11-2
TGTGCCAGCAGCTTAGAAGGGGTTATAATGGACTTC
CASSLEGVIMDF
>14|TRBJ1-5|NA|NA|TRBV29-1
TGCAGCGTCATTACCGGCGGGAGCAATCAGCCCCAGCATTTT
CSVITGGSNQPQHF
>17|TRBJ2-1|NA|NA|TRBV9
TGTGCCAGCAGCCTCACGGGTAGCTCGAACCTCCACAATGAGCAGTTCTTC
CASSLTGSSNLHNEQFF
>13|TRBJ1-1|NA|NA|TRBV7-2
TGTGCCAGCAGCTTAGCGTATACGACTGAAGCTTTCTTT
CASSLAYTTEAFF
>14|TRBJ2-7|NA|NA|TRBV6-5
TGTGCCAGCAGTTACTCGGGGAAACCCTACGAGCAGTACTTC
CASSYSGKPYEQYF
>14|TRBJ2-7|NA|NA|TRBV7-9
TGTGCCAGCAGCTTAGTGGCAGGGGATAAAGAGCAGTACTTC
CASSLVAGDKEQYF
>15|TRBJ1-1|NA|NA|TRBV14
TGTGCCAGCAGCCAATACAAGGGGAGTCTTGCTGAAGCTTTCTTT
CASSQYKGSLAEAFF
>13|TRBJ1-1|TRBD1|few|TRBV29-1
TGCAGCGTCAGGGGGCGGGTGAACACTGAAGCTTTCTTT
CSVRGRVNTEAFF
>14|TRBJ2-1|NA|few|TRBV5-4
TGTGCCAGCAGCTTGTACGGGGGAGGAAATGAGCAGTTCTTC
CASSLYGGGNEQFF
>15|TRBJ2-1|TRBD1|NA|TRBV5-1
TGCGCCAGCAGCACCGGGACAGGGTCCTACAATGAGCAGTTCTTC
CASSTGTGSYNEQFF
>14|TRBJ1-1|NA|few|TRBV4-3
TGCGCCAGCAGCCCGGACAACCATGGAAGTGAAGCTTTCTTT
CASSPDNHGSEAFF
>15|TRBJ1-5|NA|NA|TRBV27
TGTGCCAGCAGTTTATTCACGGGGAGGGGTCAGCCCCAGCATTTT
CASSLFTGRGQPQHF
>15|TRBJ1-6|TRBD1|few|TRBV9
TGTGCCAGCACCCATGGGACAGGGGATAATTCACCCCTCCACTTT
CASTHGTGDNSPLHF
>15|TRBJ1-2|NA|NA|TRBV29-1
TGCAGCGCCGGTCGGGGGGGTGTAGCTAACTATGGCTACACCTTC
CSAGRGGVANYGYTF
>16|TRBJ1-5|TRBD1|NA|TRBV6-1
TGTGCCAGCAGTGGGCCGACAGGGATTAGCAATCAGCCCCAGCATTTT
CASSGPTGISNQPQHF
>16|TRBJ2-7|TRBD2|NA|TRBV7-9
TGTGCCAGCAGCCCGCGCGGGGGGCCAAGCTCCTACGAGCAGTACTTC
CASSPRGGPSSYEQYF
>12|TRBJ2-7|NA|NA|TRBV6-1
TGTGCCAGCAGTTATACACCCTACGAGCAGTACTTC
CASSYTPYEQYF
>14|TRBJ1-1|TRBD1|NA|TRBV4-2
TGTGCCAGCAGCACCCTCCAGGGGGAGACTGAAGCTTTCTTT
CASSTLQGETEAFF
>14|TRBJ1-1|NA|NA|TRBV19
TGTGCCAGTAGTATAGAATTGGGGGGCACTGAAGCTTTCTTT
CASSIELGGTEAFF
>14|TRBJ2-5|NA|few|TRBV5-4
TGTGCCAGCAGCCCTCGACGGGGAGAAGAGACCCAGTACTTC
CASSPRRGEETQYF
>11|TRBJ1-3|NA|NA|TRBV30
TGTGCCTGGAGTGTGGGGAACACCATATATTTT
CAWSVGNTIYF
>13|TRBJ1-5|NA|NA|TRBV7-2
TGTGCCAGCAGCTCCCAATTCAATCAGCCCCAGCATTTT
CASSSQFNQPQHF
>16|TRBJ1-6|NA|NA|TRBV4-2
TGTGCCAGCAGCCAAGATTTCGGACAGTGGGATTCACCCCTCCACTTT
CASSQDFGQWDSPLHF
>14|TRBJ1-5|TRBD1|few|TRBV28
TGTGCCAGCAGGATAGACAGGGGGCATCAGCCCCAGCATTTT
CASRIDRGHQPQHF
>13|TRBJ1-1|TRBD1|NA|TRBV10-3
TGTGCCATCAGTGAGCAGACAGGGGCTGAAGCTTTCTTT
CAISEQTGAEAFF
>16|TRBJ1-4|NA|few|TRBV7-2
TGTGCCAGCAGCTTAGGGGGCCAGGGCGGATATGAAAAACTGTTTTTT
CASSLGGQGGYEKLFF
>12|TRBJ2-7|NA|NA|TRBV7-2
TGTGCCAGCAGCTTCGACGTCCCCGAGCAGTACTTC
CASSFDVPEQYF
>15|TRBJ1-4|NA|few|TRBV9
TGTGCCAGCAGCGTCCGGGGGCGACAAGGGGAAAAACTGTTTTTT
CASSVRGRQGEKLFF
>14|TRBJ2-3|NA|NA|TRBV5-1
TGCGCCAGTATGACGGGACGGGGGACAGATACGCAGTATTTT
CASMTGRGTDTQYF
>13|TRBJ1-2|NA|NA|TRBV6-5
TGTGCCAGCAGAACCGGGCCCGGAGGTGGCTACACCTTC
CASRTGPGGGYTF
>15|TRBJ2-7|NA|NA|TRBV10-3
TGTGCCATCAGAGCGATAGGACTCTCCCCCTACGAGCAGTACTTC
CAIRAIGLSPYEQYF
>13|TRBJ2-7|NA|NA|TRBV7-9
TGTGCCAGCAGTGGTAAAGGGGCCTACGAGCAGTACTTC
CASSGKGAYEQYF
>11|TRBJ1-2|NA|few|TRBV7-9
TGTGCCAGCAGCATCGGACAAGGCTTTTTCTTC
CASSIGQGFFF
>15|TRBJ2-2|NA|NA|TRBV9
TGTGCCAGCAGCGGATTATCAGGGAGCACCGGGGAGCTGTTTTTT
CASSGLSGSTGELFF
>14|TRBJ2-5|TRBD1|NA|TRBV4-3
TGCGCCAGCAGTCACGGGACAGGACAAGAGACCCAGTACTTC
CASSHGTGQETQYF
>17|TRBJ1-1|TRBD1|NA|TRBV27
TGTGCCAGCAGTTTGGGGACAGACTACCTGCTGAACACTGAAGCTTTCTTT
CASSLGTDYLLNTEAFF
>13|TRBJ1-1|NA|NA|TRBV19
TGTGCCAGTAGTAAGGCAGGCGGAACTGAAGCTTTCTTT
CASSKAGGTEAFF
>14|TRBJ1-1|NA|few|TRBV19
TGTGCCAGTAGTATTGATATTGCGAACACTGAAGCTTTCTTT
CASSIDIANTEAFF
>15|TRBJ1-2|TRBD1|NA|TRBV4-2
TGTGCCAGCAGCCATCCTACCGGGACAGTAGCTGGCTACACCTTC
CASSHPTGTVAGYTF
>13|TRBJ1-4|NA|few|TRBV29-1
TGCAGCGTTGTACTGGGGTTAAATGAAAAACTGTTTTTT
CSVVLGLNEKLFF
>15|TRBJ2-5|NA|few|TRBV5-1
TGCGCCAGCAGCTTTTTCGGCCAGCAGCAAGAGACCCAGTACTTC
CASSFFGQQQETQYF
>13|TRBJ2-3|NA|NA|TRBV6-5
TGTGCCAGCAGGCAGACGCTTTGGGATACGCAGTATTTT
CASRQTLWDTQYF